A selection of T cell receptor beta chains follows, all from one sample in a study of shared clonotypes between healthy human individuals. Sequencing was performed with immunoSEQ multiplex PCR; in TCRdb, only in-frame clones are kept and a portion is missing. The table records about 2.2 million clones, 93% of them present only once. Sequencing was done on a sample of naive CD8+ T cells from PBMCs. These receptor sequences come from a man younger than 30 in good health. Some clones in this sample may be carry-over from other donors' samples. Both conserved end residues are trimmed from each CDR3.

V,J,CDR3
TRBV5-1,TRBJ1-1,ASSSPSSTTEAF
TRBV2,TRBJ2-3,ASTQGATIGLDTQY
TRBV6-5,TRBJ1-2,ASSSDRVSYGYT
TRBV20-1,TRBJ1-2,SALDASGYT
TRBV29-1,TRBJ1-1,SVEQTGQLNTEAF
TRBV28,TRBJ2-1,ASSRPWTSGDNEQF
TRBV28,TRBJ2-5,ASRRAVQETQY
TRBV19,TRBJ2-7,ASSITGGTSAEQY
TRBV28,TRBJ2-1,ASYRPSSYNEQF
TRBV4-1,TRBJ2-7,ASSQASGQGFYEQY
TRBV9,TRBJ2-6,ASSVAKGSGANVLT
TRBV11-2,TRBJ1-2,ASSLGAANYGYT
TRBV7-9,TRBJ2-3,ASPEDLSDTQY
TRBV7-9,TRBJ1-2,ASSLVQGAQAGYT
TRBV28,TRBJ2-7,ASSLMGGTAYEQY
TRBV27,TRBJ2-7,ASRPGLAHYEQY
TRBV27,TRBJ2-2,ASSLRSIVNTGELF
TRBV11-2,TRBJ2-5,ASSTTSVQETQY
TRBV15,TRBJ1-2,ATSSRDRVNGYT
TRBV10-3,TRBJ1-4,AAGTGNEKLF
TRBV7-8,TRBJ2-5,ASRYGTGGQETQY
TRBV9,TRBJ2-1,ASSVDLTSGGSYNEQF
TRBV5-6,TRBJ1-1,ASSLLQNTEAF
TRBV14,TRBJ1-2,ASSQGRGPGTNYGYT
TRBV11-2,TRBJ1-1,ASSSPLGGGLNTEAF
TRBV2,TRBJ2-5,ASRNGLAGGRETQY
TRBV7-9,TRBJ1-4,ASSPRRVSNEKLF
TRBV9,TRBJ2-7,ASSASSGISYEQY
TRBV7-3,TRBJ2-4,ASSSRTGDDKNIQY
TRBV13,TRBJ1-1,ASSFQLPVRAF
TRBV6-5,TRBJ2-7,ASSYSRVGEQY
TRBV19,TRBJ1-1,ASSIGGGTEAF
TRBV19,TRBJ2-7,ASSTGGTGRVEQY
TRBV29-1,TRBJ2-1,SVEGIYNEQF
TRBV28,TRBJ1-1,ASSFLGGNTEAF